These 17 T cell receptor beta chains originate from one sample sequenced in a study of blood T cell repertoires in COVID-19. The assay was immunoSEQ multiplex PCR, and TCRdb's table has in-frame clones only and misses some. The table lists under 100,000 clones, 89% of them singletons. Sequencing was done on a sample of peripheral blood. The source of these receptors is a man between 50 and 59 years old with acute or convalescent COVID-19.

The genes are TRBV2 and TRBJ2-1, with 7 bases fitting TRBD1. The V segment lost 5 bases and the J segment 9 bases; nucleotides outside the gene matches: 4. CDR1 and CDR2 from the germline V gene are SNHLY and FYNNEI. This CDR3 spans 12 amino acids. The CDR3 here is CASSLQGSEQFF. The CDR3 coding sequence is TGTGCCAGCAGTCTACAGGGGAGTGAGCAGTTCTTC. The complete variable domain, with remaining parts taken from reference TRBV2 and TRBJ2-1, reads EPEVTQTPSHQVTQMGQEVILRCVPISNHLYFYWYRQILGQKVEFLVSFYNNEISEKSEIFDDQFSVERPDGSNFTLKIRSTKLEDSAMYFCASSLQGSEQFFGPGTRLTVL.

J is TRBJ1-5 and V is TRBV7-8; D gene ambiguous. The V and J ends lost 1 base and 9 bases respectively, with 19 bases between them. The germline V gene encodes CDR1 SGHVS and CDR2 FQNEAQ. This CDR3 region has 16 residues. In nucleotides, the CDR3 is TGTGCCAGCAGCTTAGGGTCCATAGGAGGTCAAGGGCCCCAGCATTTT. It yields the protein CASSLGSIGGQGPQHF.

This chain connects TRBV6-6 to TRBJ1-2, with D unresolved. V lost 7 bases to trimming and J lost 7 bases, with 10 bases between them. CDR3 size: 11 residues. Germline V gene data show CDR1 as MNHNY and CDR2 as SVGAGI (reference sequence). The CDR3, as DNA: TGTGCCAGCACGACTGGAGGTGGCTACACCTTC. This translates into CASTTGGGYTF.

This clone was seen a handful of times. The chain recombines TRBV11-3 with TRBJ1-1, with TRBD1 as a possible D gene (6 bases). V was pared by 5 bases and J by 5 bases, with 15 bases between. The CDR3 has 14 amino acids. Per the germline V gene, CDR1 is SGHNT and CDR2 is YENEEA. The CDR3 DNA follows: TGTGCCAGCAGCCAAAGGGGGGGAGGGACTGAAGCTTTCTTT. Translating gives CASSQRGGGTEAFF.

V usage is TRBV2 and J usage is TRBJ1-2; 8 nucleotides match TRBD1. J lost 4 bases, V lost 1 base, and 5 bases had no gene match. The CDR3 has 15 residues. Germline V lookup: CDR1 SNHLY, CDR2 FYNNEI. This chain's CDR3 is CASSEDGQGTYGYTF. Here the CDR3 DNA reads TGTGCCAGCAGTGAAGACGGACAGGGCACCTATGGCTACACCTTC. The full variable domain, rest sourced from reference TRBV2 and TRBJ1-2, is EPEVTQTPSHQVTQMGQEVILRCVPISNHLYFYWYRQILGQKVEFLVSFYNNEISEKSEIFDDQFSVERPDGSNFTLKIRSTKLEDSAMYFCASSEDGQGTYGYTFGSGTRLTVV.

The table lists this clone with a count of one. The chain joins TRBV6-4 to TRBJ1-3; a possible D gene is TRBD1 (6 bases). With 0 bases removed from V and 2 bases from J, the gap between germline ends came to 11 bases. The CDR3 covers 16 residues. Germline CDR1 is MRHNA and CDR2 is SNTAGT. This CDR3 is CASSDSRQVTGNTIYF. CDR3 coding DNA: TGTGCCAGCAGTGACTCTAGACAGGTTACTGGAAACACCATATATTTT.

CDR3 bases: TGTGCCAGCAGGACGACAGGGGGCTATCAGCCCCAGCATTTT. Residues: CASRTTGGYQPQHF. V and J are TRBV6-5 and TRBJ1-5, with 10 bases lining up with TRBD1. The CDR3 contains 14 residues. With V trimmed by 6 bases and J by 5 bases, 4 bases remained unmatched. Germline V gene lookup returns CDR1 MNHEY and CDR2 SVGAGI.

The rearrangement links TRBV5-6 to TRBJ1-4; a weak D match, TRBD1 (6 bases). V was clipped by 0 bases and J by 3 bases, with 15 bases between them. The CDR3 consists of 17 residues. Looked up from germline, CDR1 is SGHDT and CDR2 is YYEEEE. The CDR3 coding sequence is TGTGCCAGCAGCTTGGGTTTGGGGGCGGCGGCTAATGAAAAACTGTTTTTT. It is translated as CASSLGLGAAANEKLFF.

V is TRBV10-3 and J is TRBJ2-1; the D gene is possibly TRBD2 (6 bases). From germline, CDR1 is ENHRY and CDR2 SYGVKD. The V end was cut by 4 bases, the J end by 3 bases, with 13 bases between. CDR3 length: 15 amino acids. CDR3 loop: CAISAGTSFYNEQFF. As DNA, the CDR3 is TGTGCCATCAGTGCCGGGACTTCCTTCTACAATGAGCAGTTCTTC.

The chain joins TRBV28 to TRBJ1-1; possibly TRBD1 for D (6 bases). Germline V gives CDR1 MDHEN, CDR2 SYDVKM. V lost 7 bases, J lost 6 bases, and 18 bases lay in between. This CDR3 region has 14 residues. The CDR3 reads CASTVQGRAPEAFF. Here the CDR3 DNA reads TGTGCCAGCACCGTACAGGGAAGAGCCCCTGAAGCTTTCTTT.

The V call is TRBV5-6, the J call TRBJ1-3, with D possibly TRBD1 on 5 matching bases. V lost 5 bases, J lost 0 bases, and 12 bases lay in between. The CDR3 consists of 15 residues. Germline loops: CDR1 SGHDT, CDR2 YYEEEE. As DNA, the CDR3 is TGTGCCAGCAGGGGGGGACGGCTCTCTGGAAACACCATATATTTT. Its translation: CASRGGRLSGNTIYF.

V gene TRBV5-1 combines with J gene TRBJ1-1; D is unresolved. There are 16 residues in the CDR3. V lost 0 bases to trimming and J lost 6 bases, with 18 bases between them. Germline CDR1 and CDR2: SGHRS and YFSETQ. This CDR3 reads CASSLDKGRNSAEAFF. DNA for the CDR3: TGCGCCAGCAGCTTGGATAAGGGCAGGAATAGCGCTGAAGCTTTCTTT.

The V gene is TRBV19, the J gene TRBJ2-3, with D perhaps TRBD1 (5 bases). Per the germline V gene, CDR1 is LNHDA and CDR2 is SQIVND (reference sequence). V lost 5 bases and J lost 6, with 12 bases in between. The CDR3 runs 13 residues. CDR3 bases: TGTGCCAGTAGTGTGTACAGGCCCGATACGCAGTATTTT. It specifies CASSVYRPDTQYF. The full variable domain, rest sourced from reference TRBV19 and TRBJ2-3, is DGGITQSPKYLFRKEGQNVTLSCEQNLNHDAMYWYRQDPGQGLRLIYYSQIVNDFQKGDIAEGYSVSREKKESFPLTVTSAQKNPTAFYLCASSVYRPDTQYFGPGTRLTVL.

The CDR3 protein is CASSYSAGNTIYF. The DNA of the CDR3 is TGTGCCAGCAGTTACTCCGCTGGAAACACCATATATTTT. The chain carries TRBV6-6 and TRBJ1-3, with no clear D. In germline, CDR1 is MNHNY, CDR2 SVGAGI (reference sequence). The germline V and J ends were trimmed by 0 bases and 2 bases, with 2 bases remaining between them. This CDR3 comprises 13 residues.

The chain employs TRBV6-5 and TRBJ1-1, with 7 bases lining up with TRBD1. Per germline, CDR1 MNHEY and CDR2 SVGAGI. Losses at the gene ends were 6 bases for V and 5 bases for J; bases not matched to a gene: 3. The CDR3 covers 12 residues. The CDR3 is CASSQQGTEAFF. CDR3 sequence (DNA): TGTGCCAGCAGCCAACAGGGGACTGAAGCTTTCTTT.

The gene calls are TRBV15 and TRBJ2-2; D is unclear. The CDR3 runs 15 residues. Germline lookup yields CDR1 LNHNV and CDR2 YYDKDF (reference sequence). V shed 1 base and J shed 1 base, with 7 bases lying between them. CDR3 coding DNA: TGTGCCACCAGCAGAGCGAGACAGAACACCGGGGAGCTGTTTTTT. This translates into CATSRARQNTGELFF. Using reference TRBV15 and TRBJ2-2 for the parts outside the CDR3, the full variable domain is DAMVIQNPRYQVTQFGKPVTLSCSQTLNHNVMYWYQQKSSQAPKLLFHYYDKDFNNEADTPDNFQSRRPNTSFCFLDIRSPGLGDTAMYLCATSRARQNTGELFFGEGSRLTVL.

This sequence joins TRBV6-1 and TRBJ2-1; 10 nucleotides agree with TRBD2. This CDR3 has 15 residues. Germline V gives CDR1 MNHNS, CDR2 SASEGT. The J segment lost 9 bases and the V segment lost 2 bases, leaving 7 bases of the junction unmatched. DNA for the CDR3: TGTGCCAGCAGTGAAACAGCGGGGGGGCCCCGTGAGCAGTTCTTC. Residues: CASSETAGGPREQFF.